This TCR beta chain was sequenced in a study of blood T cell repertoires in COVID-19 (dated by TCRdb to between 2020 and 2021). For the wider study: Samples covering the acute and convalescent phases of COVID-19 were provided by collaborators in the United States, Italy and Spain. Where HLA class I and class II types were available, the types were taken from metadata supplied by the sample provider, not from assay-based typing. The sample metadata nearly always contained a de-identified subject ID, COVID-19 status, age in years and sex. Deeply sampled blood TCRbeta repertoires from subjects exposed to, actively infected with, or recovered from COVID-19 were included in the dataset. The samples were drawn from two sources: the first 160 participants of the ongoing ImmuneRACE study, and 1,000 to 1,500 subjects contributed by 6 global collaborators. The repertoires were released in a freely available public database meant as a resource for research on the immune response to SARS-CoV-2. The prospective study material was composed of cDNA or gDNA derived from T cells, B-cell-depleted T cells, or PBMCs. What the work shows at the level of the full study, not this receptor alone: The amount of clinical and demographic metadata varied by source and participant and was provided uncurated.

TCRbeta CDR3 regions were amplified from genomic DNA by means of the immunoSEQ Assay, a bias-controlled multiplex PCR. Per the source publication's procedure: Nucleated cell counts per sample were estimated from amplification of reference gene primers within the assay. Sequence reads were collapsed and filtered to measure the absolute abundance of every unique TCRbeta CDR3 rearrangement. For each sample, productive Simpson clonality was calculated as the square root of Simpson's diversity index over productive rearrangements. The source is immuneACCESS, and TCRdb retained only in-frame sequences with V and J called. Part of the clones is not carried over; for the studies checked, unresolved V genes explain less than half of this, and the remainder is unexplained. The V and J calls and clone size come from that table; D and trimming were worked out from the DNA. This sample lists 130,000 to 150,000 clones; over 80% were detected once. About 1.7% of the sample is taken by the ten largest.

A note on this clone: The target of this receptor is not known. Base qualities are not at hand, and no much larger clone is one base apart.

According to the germline V gene, CDR1 reads SGDLS and CDR2 reads YYNGEE. At the junction V is shortened by 3 bases and J by 7 bases; bases outside the gene matches: 16. Measured from the cysteine to the phenylalanine, the CDR3 is 17 residues long. The CDR3 DNA has 51 bases and is translated from base 1. Each collaborating institution followed its own protocols to collect whole blood in K2EDTA tubes. Collaborator samples were shipped for TCRbeta analysis as frozen whole blood, isolated PBMCs, or DNA extracted from either sample type. Sequenced sample: peripheral blood. Here the chain combines TRBV9 and TRBJ2-3; the junction holds 8 bases that match TRBD2. The TCR originated in a woman between 45 and 60 years old with acute or convalescent COVID-19. The CDR3: CASSASWGGGFAHTQYF. The base sequence is TGTGCCAGCAGCGCCTCATGGGGCGGGGGGTTTGCGCATACGCAGTATTTT.